The 24 T cell receptor beta chains below come from one sample, sequenced in a study of Tregs in tolerant kidney transplant recipients (dated by TCRdb to the late 2010s). Library method: the immunoSEQ multiplex PCR assay. The source is immuneACCESS, and TCRdb retained only in-frame sequences with V and J called. Part of the clones is not carried over; for the studies checked, unresolved V genes explain less than half of this, and the remainder is unexplained. This sample holds nearly 50,000 clones; roughly 90% were observed only once. 15% to 18% of the sample goes to the ten largest clones. Related donors were used in the transplants with nonmyeloablative bone marrow transplantation, and mixed chimerism was transient in the human trials. The specimen comprised CD8+ T cells from blood (PBMCs), sampled 12 months after the transplant. All receptors derive from a human patient who received a combined kidney and bone marrow transplant. After a transplant, the graft donor may have provided part of the T cells.

This clone was counted a single time. This chain joins TRBV4-2 and TRBJ2-7; 8 nucleotides line up with TRBD1. CDR3 size: 11 residues. Trimming cost V 11 bases and J 3 bases; bases outside gene matches: 3. The germline V gene encodes CDR1 LGHNA and CDR2 YNFKEQ. CDR3 DNA: TGTGCCGTCGGGACAGGCTACGAGCAGTACTTC. Its translation: CAVGTGYEQYF.

The chain employs TRBV30 and TRBJ2-1; TRBD1 agrees at 7 bases. The CDR3 is made up of 14 amino acids. Germline V gene data show CDR1 as GTSNPN and CDR2 as SVGIG (reference sequence). Losses at the gene ends were 0 bases for V and 5 bases for J; bases not matched to a gene: 4. The DNA for the CDR3 is TGTGCCTGGAGTGTAGGGGGCGGTAACAATGAGCAGTTCTTC. It specifies CAWSVGGGNNEQFF.

The rearrangement links TRBV5-4 to TRBJ1-2, with a weak D call TRBD1 (5 bases). V lost 0 bases and J 8 bases, leaving 14 bases between the germline ends. The germline V gene has CDR1 SGHNT and CDR2 YYREEE (reference sequence). This CDR3 spans 14 amino acids. The CDR3 DNA reads TGTGCCAGCAGCTTGGTTTCAGGGAGGGAAGGCTACACCTTC. Its translation is CASSLVSGREGYTF. Variable domain in full (rest from reference TRBV5-4 and TRBJ1-2): ETGVTQSPTHLIKTRGQQVTLRCSSQSGHNTVSWYQQALGQGPQFIFQYYREEENGRGNFPPRFSGLQFPNYSSELNVNALELDDSALYLCASSLVSGREGYTFGSGTRLTVV.

Worth noting for this clone: Distinct nucleotide sequences in the sample also encode this CDR3. The chain is built from TRBV9 and TRBJ2-7; 8 bases align to TRBD1. This CDR3 is 13 amino acids long. Germline V gene data show CDR1 as SGDLS and CDR2 as YYNGEE. J lost 5 bases, V lost 0 bases, and 1 base had no gene match. CDR3 protein: CASSVGQGHEQYF. Here the CDR3 DNA reads TGTGCCAGCAGCGTAGGACAGGGGCACGAGCAGTACTTC. The variable domain in full, completed from reference TRBV9 and TRBJ2-7, reads DSGVTQTPKHLITATGQRVTLRCSPRSGDLSVYWYQQSLDQGLQFLIQYYNGEERAKGNILERFSAQQFPDLHSELNLSSLELGDSALYFCASSVGQGHEQYFGPGTRLTVT.

This clone was detected once. For the CDR3, the DNA is TGTGCCAGCAGTCGGACAGGGCGAAACAATCAGCCCCAGCATTTT. Its translation: CASSRTGRNNQPQHF. V is TRBV6-1 and J is TRBJ1-5; 8 nucleotides align to TRBD1. Germline CDR1 MNHNS, CDR2 SASEGT. The CDR3 runs to 15 residues. V trimming: 5 bases; J trimming: 3 bases; junction bases outside the gene matches: 6.

The chain links TRBV7-2 to TRBJ2-7; TRBD2 matches 12 bases. Germline CDR1 and CDR2: SGHTA and FQGNSA. V gave up 8 bases and J gave up 4 bases; unmatched junction bases: 9. The CDR3 is 15 residues long. The CDR3 region is CASGRLAGVGYEQYF. As DNA, the CDR3 is TGTGCCAGCGGCAGACTAGCGGGAGTCGGTTACGAGCAGTACTTC.

The V and J genes are TRBV27 and TRBJ2-7; 15 bases agree with TRBD2. V lost 6 bases to trimming and J lost 6 bases; unmatched junction nucleotides: 9. CDR1 is MNHEY and CDR2 is SMNVEV in the germline V gene (reference sequence). This CDR3 contains 16 residues. The CDR3 DNA reads as TGTGCCAGCAGCTATGGACTAGCGGGGGGGCCTGGCGAGCAGTACTTC. This codes for CASSYGLAGGPGEQYF.

The chain combines TRBV7-2 with TRBJ1-1, with D hard to call. This CDR3 is built from 15 residues. Germline CDR1 is SGHTA and CDR2 is FQGNSA. Trimming took 5 bases from V and 7 from J, leaving 20 bases between them. Here the CDR3 reads CASSAGWLGGGEAFF. Here the CDR3 DNA reads TGTGCCAGCAGCGCCGGATGGTTGGGTGGAGGTGAAGCTTTCTTT.

J is TRBJ2-7 and V is TRBV5-6; 7 positions match TRBD2. V lost 4 bases, J lost 0 bases, and 4 bases stayed unmatched. CDR1 is SGHDT and CDR2 is YYEEEE in the germline V gene. The CDR3 consists of 14 residues. This CDR3 is CASSLGLPSYEQYF. Here the CDR3 DNA reads TGTGCCAGCAGCCTGGGACTACCCTCCTACGAGCAGTACTTC.

The gene calls are TRBV6-5 and TRBJ2-7; D remains ambiguous. Germline assignment: CDR1 MNHEY and CDR2 SVGAGI. Trimming took off 5 bases at V and 3 bases at J, with 8 bases between the two ends. This CDR3 region has 12 residues. DNA of the CDR3: TGTGCCAGCAGTCCTAACAGCTACGAGCAGTACTTC. Translation gives CASSPNSYEQYF.

The V call is TRBV5-6, the J call TRBJ2-7; TRBD1 aligns across 9 bases. V lost 4 bases, J lost 0 bases, and 8 bases stayed unmatched. The CDR3 loop spans 16 amino acids. Germline-derived CDR1 and CDR2 are SGHDT and YYEEEE. This chain's CDR3 is CASSPTGQGTSYEQYF. CDR3 DNA: TGTGCCAGCAGCCCGACCGGACAGGGGACCTCCTACGAGCAGTACTTC.

This chain joins TRBV5-6 and TRBJ2-5, with 12 bases lining up with TRBD1. The CDR3 extends over 15 amino acids. V gave up 7 bases and J gave up 5 bases; unmatched junction bases: 9. Germline CDR1 is SGHDT and CDR2 is YYEEEE. The CDR3 protein is CASDEGTGGRETQYF. The DNA of the CDR3 is TGTGCCAGCGACGAAGGGACAGGGGGCAGGGAGACCCAGTACTTC. Drawing the rest from reference TRBV5-6 and TRBJ2-5, the complete variable domain is DAGVTQSPTHLIKTRGQQVTLRCSPKSGHDTVSWYQQALGQGPQFIFQYYEEEERQRGNFPDRFSGHQFPNYSSELNVNALLLGDSALYLCASDEGTGGRETQYFGPGTRLLVL.

The chain is built from TRBV25-1 and TRBJ2-3; a possible D gene is TRBD1 (5 bases). Trimming took 5 bases from V and 1 from J, leaving 10 bases between them. CDR1 and CDR2 (germline): MGHDK, SYGVNS. This CDR3 comprises 14 residues. As DNA, the CDR3 is TGTGCCAGCAGTTCCCAACAGGGCACAGATACGCAGTATTTT. Translating it yields CASSSQQGTDTQYF.

The gene calls are TRBV19 and TRBJ2-1, with 7 bases identical to TRBD2. With V trimmed by 3 bases and J by 7 bases, 9 bases remained unmatched. The CDR3 sequence is 15 residues long. Germline V gives CDR1 LNHDA, CDR2 SQIVND (reference sequence). The CDR3 DNA is TGTGCCAGTAGTATTAACGGGAGGCAGGAAAATGAGCAGTTCTTC. Translated: CASSINGRQENEQFF.

CDR3 nucleotides: TGTGCCAGCAGCTTAGGCTCGACAGGGTGGGAAGAGACCCAGTACTTC. This translates into CASSLGSTGWEETQYF. V and J are TRBV13 and TRBJ2-5; TRBD1 agrees at 7 bases. Per germline, CDR1 PRHDT and CDR2 FYEKMQ (reference sequence). The J segment lost 3 bases and the V segment lost 0 bases, leaving 7 bases of the junction unmatched. The CDR3 spans 16 residues.

DNA for the CDR3: TGTGCCAGCAGTTCTCCCGGGACAGGGCACGACGAGCAGTACTTC. Amino acids: CASSSPGTGHDEQYF. V and J are TRBV28 and TRBJ2-7; 9 nucleotides agree with TRBD1. Germline values: CDR1 MDHEN, CDR2 SYDVKM. V was pared by 4 bases and J by 5 bases, with 9 bases of the junction left unmatched. The CDR3 totals 15 residues.

The rearrangement joins TRBV7-9 to TRBJ2-3, with 7 bases identical to TRBD1. The V segment lost 1 base and the J segment 4 bases; nucleotides outside the gene matches: 5. This CDR3 spans 15 amino acids. CDR1 is SEHNR and CDR2 is FQNEAQ in the germline V gene (reference sequence). DNA of the CDR3: TGTGCCAGCAGCTTAGGTACAGGGGTAGCAGATACGCAGTATTTT. Encoded protein: CASSLGTGVADTQYF.

V and J are TRBV5-6 and TRBJ1-1, with a tentative D call TRBD1 (5 bases). The CDR3 consists of 13 residues. Germline V CDR1 and CDR2: SGHDT, YYEEEE. The germline V and J ends were trimmed by 2 bases and 4 bases, with 9 bases remaining between them. The CDR3 is CASSFGGGTEAFF. The CDR3 nucleotides are TGTGCCAGCAGCTTCGGGGGTGGCACTGAAGCTTTCTTT.

The rearrangement joins TRBV2 to TRBJ2-7, with TRBD2 matching over 7 bases. With V trimmed by 4 bases and J by 3 bases, 6 bases remained unmatched. Germline V CDR1 and CDR2: SNHLY, FYNNEI. CDR3 length: 14 residues. CDR3 coding DNA: TGTGCCAGCAGTGCTCTGACTAGCCGCTACGAGCAGTACTTC. Residues: CASSALTSRYEQYF.

The chain recombines TRBV9 with TRBJ1-4, with D tentatively TRBD1 (5 bases). Germline V CDR1 and CDR2: SGDLS, YYNGEE. The CDR3 totals 14 residues. The ends were cut back, 4 bases at V and 5 bases at J, with 12 bases in the middle. Written as DNA, the CDR3 is TGTGCCAGCAGCCCGGGGGACGGAAATGAAAAACTGTTTTTT. It codes for CASSPGDGNEKLFF.

J is TRBJ2-3 and V is TRBV9, with D possibly TRBD1 on 6 matching bases. Trimming pared 0 bases from V and 4 bases from J, leaving 6 bases between. Per germline, CDR1 SGDLS and CDR2 YYNGEE. This CDR3 contains 13 residues. In nucleotides, the CDR3 is TGTGCCAGCAGCGTAGAGGGGGCAGATACGCAGTATTTT. As protein: CASSVEGADTQYF.

The chain links TRBV27 to TRBJ2-7; D not certain. Germline V gene sequence: CDR1 MNHEY, CDR2 SMNVEV (reference sequence). This CDR3 is 15 amino acids long. The ends were cut back, 3 bases at V and 0 bases at J, with 12 bases in the middle. This CDR3 is CASSFRPYSSYEQYF. Written as DNA, the CDR3 is TGTGCCAGCAGTTTTCGACCGTACAGCTCCTACGAGCAGTACTTC.

The rearrangement links TRBV27 to TRBJ2-1, with TRBD2 identical over 11 bases. There are 16 residues in the CDR3. With 7 bases clipped from V and 9 bases from J, the junction kept 14 bases outside the gene matches. Germline V gene lookup returns CDR1 MNHEY and CDR2 SMNVEV (reference sequence). This chain's CDR3 is CASTELAGGGVGEQFF. The DNA for the CDR3 is TGTGCCAGCACCGAATTAGCGGGAGGGGGTGTGGGTGAGCAGTTCTTC.

This clone was picked up one time. This chain connects TRBV14 to TRBJ2-5, with 7 bases matching TRBD2. The CDR3 has 14 residues. V dropped 2 bases and J dropped 4; count of bases not matched to a gene: 4. Germline loops: CDR1 SGHDN, CDR2 FVKESK. CDR3 nucleotides: TGTGCCAGCAGCCAACCGGGACTAATAGAGACCCAGTACTTC. Encoded protein: CASSQPGLIETQYF.